This T cell receptor beta chain was documented in a study of blood T cell repertoires in COVID-19. TCRdb's table, derived via immunoSEQ multiplex PCR, lists solely in-frame clones and lacks some. The sample lists about 44,000 clones, roughly 73% occurring once. The CDR3 totals 14 residues. The V and J ends lost 2 bases and 5 bases, in that order; junction bases with no gene match: 2. CDR1 is PRHDT, CDR2 FYEKMQ, per germline (reference sequence). The clonotype comes from a man older than 75 with acute or convalescent COVID-19. The source material was peripheral blood. V is TRBV13 and J is TRBJ2-1, with 8 bases that match TRBD2. The CDR3 protein is CASSLWGLDNEQFF. For the CDR3, the DNA is TGTGCCAGCAGCTTATGGGGACTAGACAATGAGCAGTTCTTC.